What follows are 10 T cell receptor beta chains derived from one specimen sequenced in a study of CD8 T cells in ankylosing spondylitis. From the 5' RACE reads, TCRdb called clonotypes with MiXCR, one entry per CDR3 protein. This table has 250,000 to 350,000 distinct CDR3 sequences, around 18% appearing once. The material sequenced was blood, either unsorted or a sorted T cell fraction (not recorded which). These receptors were collected from a male donor with ankylosing spondylitis or in good health (not recorded which).

This clonotype was counted between two and nine times. The chain links TRBV28 to TRBJ2-1, with unresolved D. The CDR3 spans 11 residues. The germline V and J ends were trimmed by 6 bases and 5 bases, with 5 bases remaining between them. Per the germline V gene, CDR1 is MDHEN and CDR2 is SYDVKM. The CDR3 spells CASRRHNEQFF. For the CDR3, the DNA is TGTGCCAGCAGACGCCACAATGAGCAGTTCTTC.

V gene TRBV20-1 combines with J gene TRBJ2-5; D is ambiguous. The CDR3 covers 12 residues. Trimming removed 5 bases from V and 3 bases from J, with 10 bases in between. CDR1 and CDR2 (germline): DFQATT, SNEGSKA (reference sequence). In DNA, the CDR3 is TGCAGTGCTCAACGCCTAAAAGAGACCCAGTACTTC. Protein sequence: CSAQRLKETQYF.

This clonotype was detected ten times or more. The genes are TRBV29-1 and TRBJ1-2, with D unclear. CDR1 and CDR2 from the germline V gene are SQVTM and ANQGSEA. The CDR3 consists of 14 residues. V was pared by 4 bases and J by 3 bases, with 15 bases between. This CDR3 reads CSVGGGRRDYGYTF. The CDR3 coding sequence is TGCAGCGTTGGGGGAGGCAGGAGGGACTATGGCTACACCTTC.

This clonotype was counted once. The V call is TRBV7-2, the J call TRBJ2-1; the D gene is possibly TRBD2 (5 bases). Trimming pared 1 base from V and 0 bases from J, leaving 13 bases between. Per the germline V gene, CDR1 is SGHTA and CDR2 is FQGNSA. The CDR3 runs 17 residues. The CDR3 nucleotides read TGTGCCAGCAGCTTAGGGAGCAGCGGCCTCTCCTACAATGAGCAGTTCTTC. This gives the protein CASSLGSSGLSYNEQFF.

This clonotype was seen a few times. The chain joins TRBV20-1 to TRBJ2-1, with D perhaps TRBD1 or TRBD2 (5 bases each). In germline, CDR1 is DFQATT, CDR2 SNEGSKA (reference sequence). This CDR3 comprises 14 residues. The V gene lost 6 bases and the J gene lost 3 bases, with 15 bases spanning the gap. This chain's CDR3 is CSAPPGPRYNEQFF. CDR3 bases: TGCAGTGCCCCTCCGGGACCACGCTACAATGAGCAGTTCTTC.

This clonotype was counted ten times or more. CDR3 loop: CATSRDLVGVYTEAFF. The CDR3 nucleotides are TGTGCCACCAGCAGAGATCTTGTGGGTGTGTACACTGAAGCTTTCTTT. The gene calls are TRBV15 and TRBJ1-1; D is unresolved. The CDR3 has 16 amino acids. The V end was cut by 0 bases, the J end by 3 bases, with 14 bases between. Germline CDR1 and CDR2: LNHNV and YYDKDF (reference sequence).

This clonotype was detected a few times. CDR3 sequence reads: CSASQGASSANQPQHF. The DNA of the CDR3 is TGCAGTGCTTCACAGGGGGCGTCCTCAGCAAATCAGCCCCAGCATTTT. V is TRBV20-1 and J is TRBJ1-5; 9 bases fit TRBD1. The ends lost 5 bases at V and 4 bases at J; junction bases unmatched: 12. The CDR3 runs 16 residues. Germline CDR1 and CDR2: DFQATT and SNEGSKA (reference sequence).

V usage is TRBV12-3 or TRBV12-4 and J usage is TRBJ1-1; D is uncertain. The V end was cut by 7 bases, the J end by 3 bases, with 12 bases between. The CDR3 consists of 13 residues. The CDR3 region is CASTIGGYTEAFF. The CDR3 DNA sequence: TGTGCCAGCACCATTGGAGGTTACACTGAAGCTTTCTTT.

V gene TRBV20-1 combines with J gene TRBJ2-5; a possible D gene is TRBD2 (6 bases). This CDR3 has 13 amino acids. Trimming took 7 bases from V and 4 from J, leaving 16 bases between them. Germline V gene sequence: CDR1 DFQATT, CDR2 SNEGSKA (reference sequence). Written as DNA, the CDR3 is TGCAGTGAACTAATATTGGGGGGAGAGACCCAGTACTTC. It specifies CSELILGGETQYF.

The chain has TRBV7-2 and TRBJ1-1, with D tentatively TRBD1 (6 bases). This CDR3 spans 12 amino acids. Germline V gene lookup returns CDR1 SGHTA and CDR2 FQGNSA. Trimming shortened V by 5 bases and J by 11 bases, and 15 bases separated the two germline ends. CDR3 sequence (DNA): TGTGCCAGCAGCCCCTCGGGGGCCGCGGCTTTCTTT. Amino acids: CASSPSGAAAFF.